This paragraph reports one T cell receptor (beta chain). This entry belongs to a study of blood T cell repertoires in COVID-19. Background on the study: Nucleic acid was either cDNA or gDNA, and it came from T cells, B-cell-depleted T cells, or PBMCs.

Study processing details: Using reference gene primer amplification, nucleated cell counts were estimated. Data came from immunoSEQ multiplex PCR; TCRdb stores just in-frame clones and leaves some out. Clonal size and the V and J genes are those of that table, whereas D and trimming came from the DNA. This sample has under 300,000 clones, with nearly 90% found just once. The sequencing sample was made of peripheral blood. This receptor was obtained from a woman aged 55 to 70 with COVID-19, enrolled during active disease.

CDR3 bases: TGTGCCATCAGTGAGGGGACAGGGGACAACTATGGCTACACCTTC. This translates into CAISEGTGDNYGYTF. The V gene is TRBV10-3, the J gene TRBJ1-2, with 10 positions matching TRBD1. V gave up 2 bases and J gave up 2 bases; unmatched junction bases: 2. The CDR3 sequence is 15 residues long. The V gene's germline CDR1 is ENHRY and CDR2 SYGVKD.